This T cell receptor (beta chain) is from a study of cytomegalovirus exposure and HLA in healthy donors. V lost 2 bases and J 1 base, leaving 7 bases between the germline ends. The CDR3 extends over 15 amino acids. CDR1 SGHKS and CDR2 YYEKEE come from the germline V gene (reference sequence). Use of 60 Vbeta and 13 Jbeta primers characterized the PCR. Data came from immunoSEQ multiplex PCR; TCRdb stores just in-frame clones and leaves some out. The sample contains some 170,000 clones, over 70% of which appear only once. The source of this sequence is a woman between 50 and 59 years old in good health and CMV-seropositive. The chain carries TRBV5-5 and TRBJ2-6, with no clear D. The sequenced sample consisted of PBMCs. CDR3 sequence reads: CASSFSISGANVLTF. The DNA of the CDR3 is TGTGCCAGCAGCTTCAGTATATCTGGGGCCAACGTCCTGACTTTC.